Reported below is one T cell receptor beta chain. CDR1 and CDR2 (germline): SGHTA, FQGTGA. This CDR3 has 15 amino acids. With 3 bases clipped from V and 8 bases from J, the junction kept 6 bases outside the gene matches. Clones were sequenced by immunoSEQ multiplex PCR, and TCRdb holds only the in-frame ones, with some missing. Found here are over 30,000 clones, about 92% of them singletons; the top ten hold approximately 4%. This specimen belongs to a study of technical replicates of blood from a handful of donors. This sequence was found in a human donor in good health. Some clones in this sample may be carry-over from other donors' samples. V usage is TRBV7-3 and J usage is TRBJ1-6; 8 bases map to TRBD1. The sample taken for sequencing was PBMCs. The CDR3 DNA follows: TGTGCCAGCAGCTTCCAGGGGGCTCTCGATTCACCCCTCCACTTT. It specifies CASSFQGALDSPLHF.